A single sample gave rise to the 29 T cell receptor beta chains below, sequenced in a study of metastatic and nonmetastatic thyroid tumors. Among the patients, none had received any treatment before thyroid surgery. MiXCR was used by TCRdb to re-call the PCR reads. The sample has fewer than 20,000 clones, 25% to 30% seen once. Sequencing was carried out using tumor tissue. The receptors here all came from a male donor with papillary thyroid cancer or a benign thyroid nodule (not recorded which). Some clones in this sample may be carry-over from other donors' samples.

The gene calls are TRBV20-1 and TRBJ1-3, with D perhaps TRBD1 (5 bases). The length of the CDR3 is 12 residues. V gave up 3 bases and J gave up 8 bases, with 11 bases separating them. Germline V gene data show CDR1 as DFQATT and CDR2 as SNEGSKA (reference sequence). CDR3 nucleotides: TGCAGTGCTAGGATCCGAGGGGACACCATATATTTT. Its protein product is CSARIRGDTIYF.

The V and J genes are TRBV5-1 and TRBJ2-2; a weak D match, TRBD2 (5 bases). This CDR3 has 15 amino acids. V lost 7 bases and J lost 6, with 19 bases in between. Per germline, CDR1 SGHRS and CDR2 YFSETQ. CDR3 amino acids: CASRWKLGVAGELFF. CDR3 in DNA: TGCGCCAGCCGATGGAAACTAGGCGTCGCCGGGGAGCTGTTTTTT.

At least ten counts were recorded for this clone. The chain recombines TRBV5-4 with TRBJ2-7; D is possibly TRBD1 or TRBD2 (5 bases each). The CDR3 is 12 residues long. Between the trimmed V and J ends, which lost 7 bases and 7 bases, there was a span of 15 bases. Germline-derived CDR1 and CDR2 are SGHNT and YYREEE (reference sequence). This chain's CDR3 is CASGDGTWEQYF. The DNA of the CDR3 is TGTGCCAGCGGGGACGGAACCTGGGAGCAGTACTTC.

This clone appeared a few times. This CDR3 reads CASSVRTSGRNTGELFF. CDR3 nucleotides: TGTGCCAGCAGCGTAAGGACTAGCGGAAGAAACACCGGGGAGCTGTTTTTT. V is TRBV11-2 and J is TRBJ2-2; 10 nucleotides match TRBD2. Losses at the gene ends were 5 bases for V and 2 bases for J; bases not matched to a gene: 8. The CDR3 is made up of 17 amino acids. Germline values: CDR1 SGHAT, CDR2 FQNNGV. Variable domain in full (rest from reference TRBV11-2 and TRBJ2-2): EAGVAQSPRYKIIEKRQSVAFWCNPISGHATLYWYQQILGQGPKLLIQFQNNGVVDDSQLPKDRFSAERLKGVDSTLKIQPAKLEDSAVYLCASSVRTSGRNTGELFFGEGSRLTVL.

DNA for the CDR3: TGTGCCAGCAGGATTCGTAGCGGGAGGGACGAGCAGTACTTC. Residues: CASRIRSGRDEQYF. The gene calls are TRBV6-2 or TRBV6-3 and TRBJ2-7, with TRBD2 matching over 11 bases. V shed 6 bases, J shed 5 bases, and the junction held 6 bases outside the gene matches. The CDR3 length is 14 residues. CDR1 MNHEY and CDR2 SVGEGT come from the germline V gene.

V gene TRBV20-1 combines with J gene TRBJ2-7, with a tentative D call TRBD1 (6 bases). The CDR3 is 14 amino acids. The V end lost 5 bases, the J end lost 3 bases, and 17 bases lay between the germline ends. Germline CDR1 reads DFQATT; CDR2 reads SNEGSKA (reference sequence). Here the CDR3 reads CSAPRPDSDYEQYF. The CDR3 DNA reads as TGCAGTGCTCCTCGCCCGGACAGTGACTACGAGCAGTACTTC.

This clone was found once. Here the CDR3 reads CASSLRDPGLQSSTDTQYF. The CDR3 DNA reads TGTGCCAGCAGTTTACGGGACCCGGGACTCCAATCCAGCACAGATACGCAGTATTTT. The chain links TRBV12-3 or TRBV12-4 to TRBJ2-3; tentative D call: TRBD2 (6 bases). V was shortened by 2 bases and J by 0 bases, with 21 bases between the two germline ends. The CDR3 totals 19 residues.

This chain's CDR3 is CASSPPGRDGYTF. CDR3 sequence (DNA): TGTGCCAGCAGTCCACCGGGACGAGATGGCTACACCTTC. The chain recombines TRBV28 with TRBJ1-2; D perhaps matches TRBD1 (5 bases). Germline V CDR1 and CDR2: MDHEN, SYDVKM. The V and J ends lost 5 bases and 6 bases respectively, with 13 bases between them. The CDR3 covers 13 residues.

This chain connects TRBV20-1 to TRBJ2-7; D may be TRBD2 (6 bases). Germline values: CDR1 DFQATT, CDR2 SNEGSKA (reference sequence). The CDR3 is made up of 15 amino acids. V gave up 1 base and J gave up 2 bases, with 15 bases separating them. The CDR3 bases are TGCAGTGCTAGAGGACGGCTAGCGATTGCCTACGAGCAGTACTTC. It yields the protein CSARGRLAIAYEQYF.

This clone was picked up many times. The chain couples TRBV12-3 or TRBV12-4 to TRBJ2-5; D uncertain. This CDR3 spans 14 amino acids. V was trimmed by 3 bases and J by 1 base, leaving 9 bases between them. This CDR3 is CASSFPGGQETQYF. CDR3 bases: TGTGCCAGCAGTTTTCCCGGTGGCCAAGAGACCCAGTACTTC.

This chain links TRBV6-1 with TRBJ2-1; 7 bases match TRBD2. V lost 2 bases and J lost 12; bases outside the gene matches: 13. Germline V CDR1 and CDR2: MNHNS, SASEGT. The CDR3 extends over 15 amino acids. CDR3 sequence reads: CASSEWPSGHKVQFF. Written as DNA, the CDR3 is TGTGCCAGCAGTGAATGGCCTAGCGGACACAAAGTGCAGTTCTTC.

By sample fraction, this clone is medium-sized (0.01 to 0.1%). The chain employs TRBV6-1 and TRBJ2-7; the match to TRBD1 covers 8 bases. The CDR3 contains 14 residues. V shed 6 bases and J 0 bases; nucleotides not matched to a gene: 4. Germline V gene data show CDR1 as MNHNS and CDR2 as SASEGT. The CDR3 DNA reads TGTGCCAGCAGCCAGACAGGGGACTCCTACGAGCAGTACTTC. Protein sequence: CASSQTGDSYEQYF.

This clone was detected many times. The CDR3 region is CATSPGTVTSGVTYNEQFF. CDR3 nucleotides: TGTGCCACCTCACCTGGGACGGTGACTAGCGGAGTTACCTACAATGAGCAGTTCTTC. This chain links TRBV19 with TRBJ2-1, with TRBD2 matching over 9 bases. The CDR3 sequence is 19 residues long. Unmatched junction bases numbered 21, after V lost 10 bases and J lost 2 bases. In germline, CDR1 is LNHDA, CDR2 SQIVND (reference sequence).

This clone has only a few counts. The chain has TRBV7-9 and TRBJ2-7, with D possibly being TRBD1 (6 bases). The CDR3 length is 14 residues. Germline V gene sequence: CDR1 SEHNR, CDR2 FQNEAQ (reference sequence). Trimming shortened V by 5 bases and J by 3 bases, and 14 bases separated the two germline ends. The CDR3 reads CASSHRDRNYEQYF. CDR3 in DNA: TGTGCCAGCAGCCACCGCGACAGGAACTACGAGCAGTACTTC.

J is TRBJ1-5 and V is TRBV5-1, with TRBD1 as a possible D gene (6 bases). V lost 0 bases, J lost 4 bases, and 17 bases lay in between. CDR1 SGHRS and CDR2 YFSETQ come from the germline V gene. There are 17 residues in the CDR3. This CDR3 reads CASSLAKSGARNQPQHF. CDR3 coding DNA: TGCGCCAGCAGCTTGGCCAAGTCGGGGGCCAGGAATCAGCCCCAGCATTTT.

This clone appeared a few times. The chain combines TRBV28 with TRBJ1-6, with D tentatively TRBD1 (5 bases). The CDR3 is made up of 16 amino acids. V lost 4 bases, J lost 5 bases, and 15 bases lay in between. The germline CDR1 and CDR2 sequences are MDHEN and SYDVKM. CDR3 DNA sequence: TGTGCCAGCAGTTCGAGTAAGACAGCCAATAATTCACCCCTCCACTTT. It is translated as CASSSSKTANNSPLHF.

The chain links TRBV20-1 to TRBJ1-1, with a possible D match to TRBD1 (5 bases). CDR1 is DFQATT and CDR2 is SNEGSKA in the germline V gene (reference sequence). The CDR3 is made up of 13 amino acids. V lost 2 bases and J 10 bases, leaving 17 bases between the germline ends. The CDR3 protein is CSARTQGFPGAFF. The CDR3 coding sequence is TGCAGTGCTAGAACTCAGGGTTTCCCAGGAGCTTTCTTT.

The chain couples TRBV5-4 to TRBJ1-1; D is unresolved. Trimming removed 4 bases from V and 5 bases from J, with 12 bases in between. The germline V gene has CDR1 SGHNT and CDR2 YYREEE (reference sequence). This CDR3 is 13 amino acids long. The CDR3 region is CASSLGIGTEAFF. CDR3 sequence (DNA): TGTGCCAGCAGCCTGGGCATAGGGACTGAAGCTTTCTTT. Full variable domain (rest looked up from reference TRBV5-4 and TRBJ1-1): ETGVTQSPTHLIKTRGQQVTLRCSSQSGHNTVSWYQQALGQGPQFIFQYYREEENGRGNFPPRFSGLQFPNYSSELNVNALELDDSALYLCASSLGIGTEAFFGQGTRLTVV.

This clone was detected only a few times. This chain joins TRBV28 and TRBJ1-5; possibly TRBD1 for D (5 bases). The ends were cut back, 3 bases at V and 1 base at J, with 10 bases in the middle. The CDR3 sequence is 15 residues long. Germline V CDR1 and CDR2: MDHEN, SYDVKM. CDR3 nucleotides: TGTGCCAGCAGTTTGGGGGGAAGAAGCAATCAGCCCCAGCATTTT. Translation: CASSLGGRSNQPQHF. Together with reference TRBV28 and TRBJ1-5, the CDR3 gives the full variable domain: DVKVTQSSRYLVKRTGEKVFLECVQDMDHENMFWYRQDPGLGLRLIYFSYDVKMKEKGDIPEGYSVSREKKERFSLILESASTNQTSMYLCASSLGGRSNQPQHFGDGTRLSIL.

Comment on this clone: Distinct nucleotide sequences in the sample also encode this CDR3. The rearrangement links TRBV5-1 to TRBJ2-5; D possibly corresponds to TRBD2 (6 bases). Germline CDR1 SGHRS, CDR2 YFSETQ. Trimming took 4 bases from V and 5 from J, leaving 12 bases between them. The CDR3 consists of 13 residues. CDR3 region: CASSDGGVETQYF. The CDR3 nucleotides read TGCGCCAGCAGCGACGGGGGAGTTGAGACCCAGTACTTC.

Of note for this clone: This CDR3 fails to terminate in the conserved phenylalanine or tryptophan, so it likely reflects a read error. V and J are TRBV4-2 and TRBJ2-7; D unresolved. Per the germline V gene, CDR1 is LGHNA and CDR2 is YNFKEQ. The CDR3 covers 13 residues. Here the CDR3 DNA reads TGTGCCAGCAGCCAAGGTAGGGTTTACGAACAGTACTTG. This encodes CASSQGRVYEQYL.

By share of the sample, this clone is medium-sized. The rearrangement uses TRBV6-1 and TRBJ2-7; D gene unclear. Trimming took 5 bases from V and 3 from J, leaving 5 bases between them. The CDR3 covers 11 residues. The germline V gene has CDR1 MNHNS and CDR2 SASEGT. As DNA, the CDR3 is TGTGCCAGCAGTTCTCTCTACGAGCAGTACTTC. This codes for CASSSLYEQYF.

There are many counts of this clone. This rearrangement joins TRBV6-1 to TRBJ2-7; D may be TRBD1 (7 bases). Looked up from germline, CDR1 is MNHNS and CDR2 is SASEGT. The germline V and J ends were trimmed by 6 bases and 2 bases, with 14 bases remaining between them. CDR3 length: 14 residues. The CDR3 protein is CASSQTGTPYEQYF. CDR3 DNA: TGTGCCAGCAGCCAGACAGGGACTCCCTACGAGCAGTACTTC.

The chain employs TRBV20-1 and TRBJ2-5; D is unclear. The CDR3 covers 10 residues. The V gene's germline CDR1 is DFQATT and CDR2 SNEGSKA (reference sequence). V lost 5 bases and J 1 base, leaving 2 bases between the germline ends. The CDR3 protein is CSARQETQYF. CDR3 sequence (DNA): TGCAGTGCTCGCCAAGAGACCCAGTACTTC.

The rearrangement uses TRBV12-3 or TRBV12-4 and TRBJ1-2; D gene ambiguous. This CDR3 is 16 amino acids long. V lost 0 bases and J 6 bases, leaving 17 bases between the germline ends. As DNA, the CDR3 is TGTGCCAGCAGTTTAGCTTCAAGGGTAACTTCCCATGGCTACACCTTC. It encodes CASSLASRVTSHGYTF.

To note about this clone: No conserved phenylalanine or tryptophan ends this CDR3, so it is likely a read error. The chain combines TRBV3-1 with TRBJ2-1; 11 bases are shared with TRBD2. The CDR3 is 18 amino acids. V was pared by 4 bases and J by 0 bases, with 8 bases of the junction left unmatched. Germline V CDR1 and CDR2: LGHDT, YNNKEL (reference sequence). CDR3 sequence (DNA): TGTGCCAGCAGCCGATTAACTAGCGGGGGAAGCTCCTACAATGAGCAGTTCTAC. Amino acid sequence: CASSRLTSGGSSYNEQFY.

About this clone: The junction differs from germline at one of its ends, possibly a read error. The chain has TRBV11-2 and TRBJ2-7; 7 nucleotides line up with TRBD1. The CDR3 totals 14 residues. Germline-derived CDR1 and CDR2 are SGHAT and FQNNGV. The CDR3 spells CASSKADRAYKQYF. For the CDR3, the DNA is TGTGCCAGCAGCAAAGCCGACAGGGCCTACAAGCAGTACTTC.

The chain combines TRBV13 with TRBJ2-7, with D possibly being TRBD1 (6 bases). Germline CDR1 reads PRHDT; CDR2 reads FYEKMQ (reference sequence). The CDR3 covers 15 residues. Trimming left V 3 bases short and J 7 bases short, with 19 bases between. In DNA, the CDR3 is TGTGCCAGCAGCTTCGAATCACAGGGAGTCTATGAGCAGTACTTC. It codes for CASSFESQGVYEQYF.

The V gene is TRBV28, the J gene TRBJ1-1; 7 bases line up with TRBD1. J was trimmed by 6 bases and V by 5 bases; bases with no gene match: 9. The CDR3 is 14 amino acids. Germline V gives CDR1 MDHEN, CDR2 SYDVKM. Here the CDR3 reads CASSPRQGEAEAFF. Here the CDR3 DNA reads TGTGCCAGCAGTCCTAGGCAGGGGGAGGCTGAAGCTTTCTTT.